The 8 T cell receptor beta chains below all came from one sample that was sequenced in a study of blood T cell repertoires in COVID-19. Profiling relied on immunoSEQ multiplex PCR, and the TCRdb table lists in-frame clones only, not all of them. The data show about 170,000 clones, more than 85% seen once. Sequenced sample: peripheral blood. All receptors derive from a woman older than 75 in a cohort sampled during active or convalescent COVID-19.

V gene TRBV14 combines with J gene TRBJ2-7; 8 bases are shared with TRBD1. The CDR3 is 14 amino acids. Trimming removed 4 bases from V and 6 bases from J; junction bases left unmatched: 8. Looked up from germline, CDR1 is SGHDN and CDR2 is FVKESK. Here the CDR3 DNA reads TGTGCCAGCAGCCCTCGGACAGGGAGAGCCGAGCAGTACTTC. Amino acids: CASSPRTGRAEQYF.

J is TRBJ1-2 and V is TRBV4-1; the D gene is possibly TRBD1 (6 bases). There are 14 residues in the CDR3. V was pared by 2 bases and J by 5 bases, with 12 bases between. Germline-derived CDR1 and CDR2 are MGHRA and YSYEKL. The CDR3 DNA is TGCGCCAGCAGCCAACCCGGGACATTATATGGCTACACCTTC. It yields the protein CASSQPGTLYGYTF.

This clone was observed a few times. The rearrangement links TRBV9 to TRBJ1-2; D is possibly TRBD1 (5 bases). The CDR3 runs 14 residues. Between the trimmed V and J ends, which lost 0 bases and 6 bases, there was a span of 12 bases. CDR1 and CDR2 from the germline V gene are SGDLS and YYNGEE. CDR3 region: CASSVDGWGDGYTF. CDR3 nucleotide sequence: TGTGCCAGCAGCGTAGATGGCTGGGGGGATGGCTACACCTTC.

CDR3 in amino acids: CATSGLDRGRSGNTIYF. CDR3 DNA: TGTGCCACCAGCGGCCTTGACAGGGGGCGTTCTGGAAACACCATATATTTT. The genes are TRBV15 and TRBJ1-3, with 10 bases aligning to TRBD1. CDR3 length: 17 amino acids. V lost 5 bases to trimming and J lost 1 base; unmatched junction nucleotides: 8. Germline-derived CDR1 and CDR2 are LNHNV and YYDKDF (reference sequence).

The gene calls are TRBV5-1 and TRBJ2-1; 12 nucleotides line up with TRBD1. Germline values: CDR1 SGHRS, CDR2 YFSETQ. The J segment lost 0 bases and the V segment lost 7 bases, leaving 8 bases of the junction unmatched. This CDR3 is 17 amino acids long. The CDR3 sequence is CASEGQGASGSYNEQFF. The DNA of the CDR3 is TGCGCCAGCGAGGGACAGGGGGCTTCGGGCTCCTACAATGAGCAGTTCTTC.

V usage is TRBV5-1 and J usage is TRBJ1-3; D is unresolved. The CDR3 extends over 14 amino acids. The germline gives CDR1 SGHRS, CDR2 YFSETQ. V shed 0 bases and J shed 4 bases, with 8 bases lying between them. The CDR3 region is CASSLGGRGNTIYF. DNA of the CDR3: TGCGCCAGCAGCTTGGGTGGCAGGGGAAACACCATATATTTT.

This chain joins TRBV5-6 and TRBJ1-4; 10 nucleotides agree with TRBD1. The CDR3 loop spans 15 amino acids. V shed 3 bases, J shed 4 bases, and the junction held 3 bases outside the gene matches. Germline values: CDR1 SGHDT, CDR2 YYEEEE. The CDR3 nucleotides are TGTGCCAGCAGCTGGGACAGGGGACGTAATGAAAAACTGTTTTTT. Encoded protein: CASSWDRGRNEKLFF.

The chain combines TRBV2 with TRBJ1-1; D is possibly TRBD1 (6 bases). V lost 3 bases to trimming and J lost 2 bases, with 10 bases between them. The V gene's germline CDR1 is SNHLY and CDR2 FYNNEI. The CDR3 contains 14 residues. CDR3 in amino acids: CASSDRDINTEAFF. The CDR3 bases are TGTGCCAGCAGTGACAGGGACATCAACACTGAAGCTTTCTTT. Using reference TRBV2 and TRBJ1-1 for the parts outside the CDR3, the full variable domain is EPEVTQTPSHQVTQMGQEVILRCVPISNHLYFYWYRQILGQKVEFLVSFYNNEISEKSEIFDDQFSVERPDGSNFTLKIRSTKLEDSAMYFCASSDRDINTEAFFGQGTRLTVV.